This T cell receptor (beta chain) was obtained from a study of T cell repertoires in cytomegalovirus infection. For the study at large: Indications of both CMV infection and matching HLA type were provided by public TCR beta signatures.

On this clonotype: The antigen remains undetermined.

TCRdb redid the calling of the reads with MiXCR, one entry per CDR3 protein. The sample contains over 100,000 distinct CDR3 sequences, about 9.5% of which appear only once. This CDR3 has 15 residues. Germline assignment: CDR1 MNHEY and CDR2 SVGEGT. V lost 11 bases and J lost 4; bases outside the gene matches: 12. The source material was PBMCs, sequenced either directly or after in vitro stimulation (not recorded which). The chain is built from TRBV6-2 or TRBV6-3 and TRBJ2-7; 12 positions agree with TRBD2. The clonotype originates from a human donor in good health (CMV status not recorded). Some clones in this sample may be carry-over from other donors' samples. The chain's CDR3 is CAARPGLAGSYEQYF. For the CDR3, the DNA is TGTGCCGCACGCCCGGGACTAGCGGGCTCTTACGAGCAGTACTTC.